This is a list of T cell receptor beta chains from one sample in a study of somatic mutations in cytotoxic T cells in rheumatoid arthritis. Sequencing was performed with immunoSEQ multiplex PCR; in TCRdb, only in-frame clones are kept and a portion is missing. The sample consists of 13,000 or so clones, over 70% of them appearing once. Sequencing input: CD8+ T cells sorted from blood. All receptors come from an adult with rheumatoid arthritis. Both conserved end residues are part of each CDR3. The order of the fields is J gene, clone size, V gene, D gene, CDR3 DNA, CDR3 protein. A D gene is named only where the DNA matches it firmly. Clone sizes are given selectively: once, few, many, or a class where the clone is expanded.

>TRBJ1-2|NA|TRBV7-9|TRBD1
TGTGCCAGCAGCCCCCCGGGACAGGAGATCTTTGGCTACACCTTC
CASSPPGQEIFGYTF
>TRBJ2-7|NA|TRBV19|NA
TGTGCCAGTAGGGACCTACAGGGTCGCGAGCAGTACTTC
CASRDLQGREQYF
>TRBJ1-6|NA|TRBV11-2|TRBD1
TGTGCCAGCAGCTTTGGAGGACAGGGGATATCACCCCTCCACTTT
CASSFGGQGISPLHF
>TRBJ1-1|NA|TRBV6-5|NA
TGTGCCAGCACCATGGTAGTGGGCGGAGGAACTGAAGCTTTCTTT
CASTMVVGGGTEAFF
>TRBJ1-3|NA|TRBV6-5|NA
TGTGCCAGCAGTTACTCGGTAATCTCTGGAAACACCATATATTTT
CASSYSVISGNTIYF
>TRBJ1-5|NA|TRBV28|NA
TGTGCCAGCAGTTTAATGGGGATTTCCCAGCCCCAGCATTTT
CASSLMGISQPQHF
>TRBJ2-7|NA|TRBV5-4|NA
TGTGCCAGCAGCTCACCGTGGGATCCTCACAGCGAGCAGTACTTC
CASSSPWDPHSEQYF
>TRBJ2-3|NA|TRBV2|NA
TGTGCCAGCAGTGGACTAGACACAGATACGCAGTATTTT
CASSGLDTDTQYF
>TRBJ1-5|few|TRBV30|NA
TGTGCCTGGGGGGACCATGGCAATCAGCCCCAGCATTTT
CAWGDHGNQPQHF
>TRBJ2-7|NA|TRBV4-1|NA
TGCGCCAGCAGCCAAGATCCCAGGGGGGCAGAAGAGCAGTACTTC
CASSQDPRGAEEQYF
>TRBJ2-7|NA|TRBV4-2|NA
TGTGCCAGCAGCTCGCAGGGCTCCTACGAGCAGTACTTC
CASSSQGSYEQYF